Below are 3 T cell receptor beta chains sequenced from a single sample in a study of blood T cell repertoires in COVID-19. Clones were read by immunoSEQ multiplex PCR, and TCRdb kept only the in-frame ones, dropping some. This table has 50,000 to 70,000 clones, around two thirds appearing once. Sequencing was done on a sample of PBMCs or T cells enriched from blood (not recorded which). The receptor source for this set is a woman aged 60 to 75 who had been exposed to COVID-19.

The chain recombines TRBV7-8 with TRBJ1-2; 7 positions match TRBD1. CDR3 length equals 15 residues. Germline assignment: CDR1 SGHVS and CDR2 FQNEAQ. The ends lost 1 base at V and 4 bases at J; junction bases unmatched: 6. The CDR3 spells CASSLGSGGGYGYTF. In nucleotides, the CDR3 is TGTGCCAGCAGCTTAGGGTCAGGGGGAGGCTATGGCTACACCTTC.

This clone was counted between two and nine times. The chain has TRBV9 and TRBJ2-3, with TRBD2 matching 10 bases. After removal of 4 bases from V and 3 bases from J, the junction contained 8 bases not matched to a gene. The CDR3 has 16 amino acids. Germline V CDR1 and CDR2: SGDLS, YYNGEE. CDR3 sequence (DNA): TGTGCCAGCAGCTCCACTCCGGGACTAGCGACAGATACGCAGTATTTT. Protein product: CASSSTPGLATDTQYF.

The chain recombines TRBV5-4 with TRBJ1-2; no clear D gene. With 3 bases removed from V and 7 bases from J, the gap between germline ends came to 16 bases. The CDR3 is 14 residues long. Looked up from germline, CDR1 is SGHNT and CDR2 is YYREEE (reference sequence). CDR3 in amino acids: CASSSGGNGAGYTF. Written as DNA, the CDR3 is TGTGCCAGCAGCTCCGGCGGAAACGGAGCTGGCTACACCTTC.